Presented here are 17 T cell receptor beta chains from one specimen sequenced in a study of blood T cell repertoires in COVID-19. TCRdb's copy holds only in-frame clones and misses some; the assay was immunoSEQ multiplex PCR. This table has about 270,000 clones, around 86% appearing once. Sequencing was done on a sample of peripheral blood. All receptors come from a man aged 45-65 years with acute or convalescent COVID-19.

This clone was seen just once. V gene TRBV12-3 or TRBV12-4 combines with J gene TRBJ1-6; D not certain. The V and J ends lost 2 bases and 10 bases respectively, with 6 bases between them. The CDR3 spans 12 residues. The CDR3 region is CASSLSQSPLHF. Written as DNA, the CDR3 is TGTGCCAGCAGTTTATCCCAGTCACCCCTCCACTTT.

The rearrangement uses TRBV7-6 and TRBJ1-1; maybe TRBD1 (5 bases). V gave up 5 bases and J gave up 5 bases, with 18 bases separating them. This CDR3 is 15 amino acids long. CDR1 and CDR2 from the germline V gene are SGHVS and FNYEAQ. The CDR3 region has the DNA TGTGCCAGCAGCCCCCGGGACGGGGGACGGACTGAAGCTTTCTTT. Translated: CASSPRDGGRTEAFF. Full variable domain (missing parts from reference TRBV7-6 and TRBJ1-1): GAGVSQSPRYKVTKRGQDVALRCDPISGHVSLYWYRQALGQGPEFLTYFNYEAQQDKSGLPNDRFSAERPEGSISTLTIQRTEQRDSAMYRCASSPRDGGRTEAFFGQGTRLTVV.

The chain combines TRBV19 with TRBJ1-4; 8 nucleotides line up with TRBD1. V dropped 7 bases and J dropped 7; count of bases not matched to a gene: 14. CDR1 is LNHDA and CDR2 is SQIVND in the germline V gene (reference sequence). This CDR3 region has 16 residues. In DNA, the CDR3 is TGTGCCAGTAAGCGGTTCCAGGGGGCTAGAAGTGAAAAACTGTTTTTT. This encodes CASKRFQGARSEKLFF.

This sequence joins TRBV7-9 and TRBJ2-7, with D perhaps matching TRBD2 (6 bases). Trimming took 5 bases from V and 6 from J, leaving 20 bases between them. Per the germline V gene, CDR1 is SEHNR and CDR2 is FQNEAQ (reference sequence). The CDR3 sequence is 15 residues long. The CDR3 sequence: CASSPIGTRGSEQYF. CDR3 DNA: TGTGCCAGCAGCCCTATCGGGACTCGGGGCTCCGAGCAGTACTTC.

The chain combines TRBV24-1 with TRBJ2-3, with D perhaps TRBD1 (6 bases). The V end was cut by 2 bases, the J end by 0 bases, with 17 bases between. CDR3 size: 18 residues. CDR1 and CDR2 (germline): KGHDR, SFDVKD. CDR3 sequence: CATSDSPRGRGSTDTQYF. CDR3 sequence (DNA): TGTGCCACCAGTGATTCCCCTCGGGGAAGGGGGAGCACAGATACGCAGTATTTT.

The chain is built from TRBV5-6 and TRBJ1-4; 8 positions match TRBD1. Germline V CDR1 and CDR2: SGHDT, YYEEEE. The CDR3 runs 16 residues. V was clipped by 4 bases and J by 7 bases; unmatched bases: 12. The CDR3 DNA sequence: TGTGCCAGCAGCAGAACCGCAGGGGGCTCGTTTGAAAAACTGTTTTTT. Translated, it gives CASSRTAGGSFEKLFF.

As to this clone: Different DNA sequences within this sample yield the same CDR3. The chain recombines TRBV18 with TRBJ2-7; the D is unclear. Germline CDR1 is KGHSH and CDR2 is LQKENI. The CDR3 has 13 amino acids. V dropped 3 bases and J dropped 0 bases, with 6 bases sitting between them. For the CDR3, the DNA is TGTGCCAGCTCACCTCCGGGCTCCTACGAGCAGTACTTC. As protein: CASSPPGSYEQYF.

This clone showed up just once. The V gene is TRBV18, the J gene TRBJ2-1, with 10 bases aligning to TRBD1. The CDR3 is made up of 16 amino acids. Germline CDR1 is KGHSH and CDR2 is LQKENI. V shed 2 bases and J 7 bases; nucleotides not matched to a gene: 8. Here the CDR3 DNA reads TGTGCCAGCTCACCAATAGGGACAGGGGTGGGGAATGAGCAGTTCTTC. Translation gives CASSPIGTGVGNEQFF.

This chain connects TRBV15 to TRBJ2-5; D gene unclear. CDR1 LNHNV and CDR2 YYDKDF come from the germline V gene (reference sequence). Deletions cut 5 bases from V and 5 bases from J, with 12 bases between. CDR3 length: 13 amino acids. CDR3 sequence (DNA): TGTGCCACCAGCCTCAGACCCGGGGAGACCCAGTACTTC. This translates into CATSLRPGETQYF.

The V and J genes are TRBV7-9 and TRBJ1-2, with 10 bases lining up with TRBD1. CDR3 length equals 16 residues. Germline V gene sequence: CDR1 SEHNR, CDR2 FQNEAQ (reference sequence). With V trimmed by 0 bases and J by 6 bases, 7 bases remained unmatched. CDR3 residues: CASSLARGQGINGYTF. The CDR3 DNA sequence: TGTGCCAGCAGCTTAGCGAGGGGACAGGGGATCAATGGCTACACCTTC.

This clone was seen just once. The CDR3 sequence: CSVEAFGTGDGYTF. The CDR3 DNA is TGCAGCGTTGAAGCTTTTGGGACAGGCGATGGCTACACCTTC. The V gene is TRBV29-1, the J gene TRBJ1-2, with 8 positions matching TRBD1. The germline gives CDR1 SQVTM, CDR2 ANQGSEA. Trimming removed 1 base from V and 6 bases from J; junction bases left unmatched: 7. The CDR3 runs to 14 residues.

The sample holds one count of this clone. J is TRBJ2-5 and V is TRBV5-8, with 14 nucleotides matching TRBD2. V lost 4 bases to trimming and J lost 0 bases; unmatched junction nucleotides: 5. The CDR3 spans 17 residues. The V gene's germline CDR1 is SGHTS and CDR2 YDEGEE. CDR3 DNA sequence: TGTGCCAGCAGCCCTGGGACTAGCGGGGGTCACCAAGAGACCCAGTACTTC. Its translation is CASSPGTSGGHQETQYF.

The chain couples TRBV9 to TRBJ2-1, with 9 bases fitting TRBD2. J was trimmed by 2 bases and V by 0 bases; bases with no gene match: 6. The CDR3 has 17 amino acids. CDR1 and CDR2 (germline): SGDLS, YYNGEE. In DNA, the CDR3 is TGTGCCAGCAGCGTAGGGGTGACTAGCGGAACCTACAATGAGCAGTTCTTC. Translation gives CASSVGVTSGTYNEQFF.

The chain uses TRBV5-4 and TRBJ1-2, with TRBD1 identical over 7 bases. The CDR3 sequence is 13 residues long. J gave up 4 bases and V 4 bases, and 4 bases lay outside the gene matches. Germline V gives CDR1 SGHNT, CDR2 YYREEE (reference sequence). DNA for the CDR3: TGTGCCAGCAGCCGTGACAGGGCCTATGGCTACACCTTC. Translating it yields CASSRDRAYGYTF.

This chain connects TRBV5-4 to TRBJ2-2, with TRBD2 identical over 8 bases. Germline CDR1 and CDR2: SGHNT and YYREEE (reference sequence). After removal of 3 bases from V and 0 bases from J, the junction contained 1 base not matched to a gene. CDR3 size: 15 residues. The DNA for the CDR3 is TGTGCCAGCAGCTCGGGGGGGGCGAACACCGGGGAGCTGTTTTTT. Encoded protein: CASSSGGANTGELFF.

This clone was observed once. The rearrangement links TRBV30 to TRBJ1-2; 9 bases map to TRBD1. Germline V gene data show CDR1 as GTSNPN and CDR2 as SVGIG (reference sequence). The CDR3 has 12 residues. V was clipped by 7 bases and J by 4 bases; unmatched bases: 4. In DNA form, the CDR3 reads TGTGCCTCACCGGGACAGGGCTATGGCTACACCTTC. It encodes CASPGQGYGYTF.

Written as DNA, the CDR3 is TGTGCCAGCAGCCCCCCCCGGGGGGGGATATTGGCTAATGAAAAACTGTTTTTT. Its translation is CASSPPRGGILANEKLFF. V is TRBV7-9 and J is TRBJ1-4, with a tentative D call TRBD1 (5 bases). V gave up 5 bases and J gave up 3 bases, with 22 bases separating them. CDR3 length equals 18 residues. Germline-derived CDR1 and CDR2 are SEHNR and FQNEAQ (reference sequence).